Each of the 25 T cell receptor beta chains below was sequenced from the same sample in a study of T cell responses to AZD1222 COVID-19 vaccine. Method: immunoSEQ multiplex PCR; TCRdb's copy keeps in-frame clones and lacks some. Of 180,000 or so clones in the sample, 88% were seen once. This specimen was peripheral blood, taken 28 days after the second AZD1222 dose. The receptors stem from an adult who received the AZD1222 COVID-19 vaccine.

This clone was seen a single time. The rearrangement uses TRBV27 and TRBJ2-1; D is possibly TRBD2 (6 bases). CDR1 and CDR2 from the germline V gene are MNHEY and SMNVEV (reference sequence). The CDR3 length is 16 residues. The V gene lost 3 bases and the J gene lost 0 bases, with 12 bases spanning the gap. Written as DNA, the CDR3 is TGTGCCAGCAGTTTCCGTAGCGGTAGCTCCTACAATGAGCAGTTCTTC. Encoded protein: CASSFRSGSSYNEQFF.

The count of this clone is one. This chain joins TRBV11-3 and TRBJ2-2; D ambiguous. The germline gives CDR1 SGHNT, CDR2 YENEEA. V was pared by 0 bases and J by 4 bases, with 3 bases between. The CDR3 contains 13 residues. CDR3: CASSLEITGELFF. The DNA for the CDR3 is TGTGCCAGCAGCTTAGAAATCACCGGGGAGCTGTTTTTT.

The chain links TRBV19 to TRBJ2-5, with 10 nucleotides matching TRBD1. Looked up from germline, CDR1 is LNHDA and CDR2 is SQIVND (reference sequence). CDR3 length equals 15 residues. Unmatched junction bases numbered 10, after V lost 5 bases and J lost 7 bases. CDR3 sequence: CASSPPRDRGGTQYF. The DNA for the CDR3 is TGTGCCAGTAGTCCCCCCCGGGACAGGGGCGGGACCCAGTACTTC.

The J gene is TRBJ2-1, the V gene TRBV9, with 8 bases fitting TRBD2. This CDR3 is built from 15 residues. V trimming: 5 bases; J trimming: 7 bases; junction bases outside the gene matches: 11. CDR1 SGDLS and CDR2 YYNGEE come from the germline V gene. CDR3 coding DNA: TGTGCCAGCAGAGATACAGCGGGAGATAGGAATGAGCAGTTCTTC. Translating it yields CASRDTAGDRNEQFF.

The chain carries TRBV2 and TRBJ1-1; no definite D call. CDR3 length equals 12 residues. The V end lost 9 bases, the J end lost 1 base, and 9 bases lay between the germline ends. The germline CDR1 and CDR2 sequences are SNHLY and FYNNEI. The CDR3 loop reads CASGVGNTEAFF. The CDR3 coding sequence is TGTGCCAGTGGAGTGGGGAACACTGAAGCTTTCTTT.

The chain joins TRBV5-6 to TRBJ2-7; 7 positions agree with TRBD1. The trim removed 5 bases at V and 3 bases at J, leaving 11 bases unmatched. The CDR3 extends over 15 amino acids. Germline values: CDR1 SGHDT, CDR2 YYEEEE. The CDR3 nucleotides are TGTGCCAGCAGTCGCCCCGGAAACAGGGGCTACGAGCAGTACTTC. It translates to CASSRPGNRGYEQYF.

The gene calls are TRBV7-3 and TRBJ2-3; a possible D gene is TRBD2 (6 bases). The CDR3 spans 21 residues. The V gene's germline CDR1 is SGHTA and CDR2 FQGTGA. Trimming stripped 5 bases from V and 5 bases from J, with 35 bases between. The CDR3 bases are TGTGCCAGCAGCCCGGTTAGGACTATAATAGATCCACACAGACGGGGAGATACGCAGTATTTT. As protein: CASSPVRTIIDPHRRGDTQYF.

There are a few counts of this clone. The chain joins TRBV6-5 to TRBJ1-2; D is unclear. Germline V CDR1 and CDR2: MNHEY, SVGAGI. The length of the CDR3 is 13 residues. V lost 6 bases, J lost 5 bases, and 13 bases lay in between. The CDR3: CASRRRPGYGYTF. As DNA, the CDR3 is TGTGCCAGCAGGAGGCGCCCGGGGTATGGCTACACCTTC.

V usage is TRBV9 and J usage is TRBJ1-2; D remains ambiguous. CDR1 is SGDLS and CDR2 is YYNGEE in the germline V gene. This CDR3 is 11 amino acids long. The V gene lost 8 bases and the J gene lost 6 bases, with 11 bases spanning the gap. The CDR3: CASKSLDGYTF. CDR3 DNA sequence: TGTGCCAGTAAAAGTCTGGATGGCTACACCTTC. Full variable domain (missing parts from reference TRBV9 and TRBJ1-2): DSGVTQTPKHLITATGQRVTLRCSPRSGDLSVYWYQQSLDQGLQFLIQYYNGEERAKGNILERFSAQQFPDLHSELNLSSLELGDSALYFCASKSLDGYTFGSGTRLTVV.

V usage is TRBV4-2 and J usage is TRBJ2-1, with 10 bases matching TRBD2. CDR1 is LGHNA, CDR2 YNFKEQ, per germline. The CDR3 has 18 amino acids. V shed 3 bases, J shed 8 bases, and the junction held 16 bases outside the gene matches. For the CDR3, the DNA is TGTGCCAGCAGCCATAGGCTAGCGGGAGAGCTGAGGCGCGATGAGCAGTTCTTC. Protein sequence: CASSHRLAGELRRDEQFF.

CDR3 protein: CASGLESGGHYNEQFF. For the CDR3, the DNA is TGTGCTAGTGGTTTGGAGTCGGGAGGACACTACAATGAGCAGTTCTTC. The V call is TRBV12-5, the J call TRBJ2-1, with 7 bases matching TRBD2. This CDR3 is built from 16 residues. V lost 1 base to trimming and J lost 3 bases; unmatched junction nucleotides: 6. From germline, CDR1 is LGHNT and CDR2 FRNRAP.

This clone was recorded only once. Germline is not matched at one junction end, which may reflect a read error. The chain recombines TRBV29-1 with TRBJ2-2; D possibly corresponds to TRBD1 (6 bases). Germline V gene sequence: CDR1 SQVTM, CDR2 ANQGSEA. This CDR3 is built from 13 residues. The CDR3 sequence: CSVLGAKTGELFF. The CDR3 coding sequence is TGCAGCGTTCTGGGGGCGAAGACCGGGGAGCTGTTTTTT.

The gene calls are TRBV12-3 or TRBV12-4 and TRBJ2-7; no firm D call. The CDR3 extends over 13 amino acids. The V end was cut by 6 bases, the J end by 4 bases, with 13 bases between. CDR3 region: CASSTRVSYEQYF. CDR3 in DNA: TGTGCCAGCAGCACCCGGGTCTCATACGAGCAGTACTTC.

The V and J genes are TRBV15 and TRBJ1-4, with D tentatively TRBD1 (6 bases). Trimming took off 0 bases at V and 6 bases at J, with 11 bases between the two ends. Germline CDR1 is LNHNV and CDR2 is YYDKDF (reference sequence). CDR3 length: 15 residues. The chain's CDR3 is CATSRDRAGDEKLFF. The CDR3 DNA follows: TGTGCCACCAGCAGAGATAGGGCAGGGGATGAAAAACTGTTTTTT.

The genes are TRBV7-9 and TRBJ1-4, with D possibly being TRBD1 (5 bases). CDR1 and CDR2 (germline): SEHNR, FQNEAQ (reference sequence). V dropped 0 bases and J dropped 0 bases, with 11 bases sitting between them. The CDR3 covers 17 residues. CDR3 residues: CASSLAWDRTTNEKLFF. Here the CDR3 DNA reads TGTGCCAGCAGCTTAGCGTGGGACCGAACAACTAATGAAAAACTGTTTTTT.

This clone was found a few times. The chain links TRBV28 to TRBJ1-2; unclear D gene. The CDR3 spans 12 residues. Trimming shortened V by 8 bases and J by 5 bases, and 12 bases separated the two germline ends. Per the germline V gene, CDR1 is MDHEN and CDR2 is SYDVKM. CDR3 region: CASHIEEYGYTF. CDR3 coding DNA: TGTGCCAGCCACATCGAGGAATATGGCTACACCTTC.

V and J are TRBV5-1 and TRBJ2-6; either TRBD1 or TRBD2 may fit D (5 bases each). CDR3 length: 16 residues. Per the germline V gene, CDR1 is SGHRS and CDR2 is YFSETQ. V was cut by 0 bases and J by 2 bases, with 9 bases left in between. CDR3 DNA sequence: TGCGCCAGCAGCTTGGTGGGACCAACTGGGGCCAACGTCCTGACTTTC. Protein product: CASSLVGPTGANVLTF.

V usage is TRBV7-3 and J usage is TRBJ2-6; 8 bases are shared with TRBD1. The V segment lost 5 bases and the J segment 1 base; nucleotides outside the gene matches: 7. Germline values: CDR1 SGHTA, CDR2 FQGTGA. The CDR3 is 17 residues long. CDR3 coding DNA: TGTGCCAGCAGCCGGACAGGGAGAGGTTCTGGGGCCAACGTCCTGACTTTC. The encoded protein is CASSRTGRGSGANVLTF.

This rearrangement joins TRBV28 to TRBJ1-3; TRBD1 agrees at 7 bases. Germline trimming cut 6 bases from V and 3 bases from J; bases unmatched to any gene: 14. Germline V CDR1 and CDR2: MDHEN, SYDVKM. The CDR3 runs to 17 residues. CDR3 nucleotide sequence: TGTGCCAGCAGCACCCTAAAAACCGGGACAGATGGAAACACCATATATTTT. It codes for CASSTLKTGTDGNTIYF.

The genes are TRBV7-9 and TRBJ1-4; D is perhaps TRBD1 (6 bases). The CDR3 totals 15 residues. V was clipped by 7 bases and J by 8 bases, with 20 bases between them. The germline CDR1 and CDR2 sequences are SEHNR and FQNEAQ (reference sequence). For the CDR3, the DNA is TGTGCCAGCACCAAAGGGGACACTGGAAACGAAAAACTGTTTTTT. It is translated as CASTKGDTGNEKLFF.

The chain uses TRBV28 and TRBJ2-2; possible D gene TRBD2, 5 bases. CDR1 is MDHEN, CDR2 SYDVKM, per germline. The germline V and J ends were trimmed by 6 bases and 5 bases, with 13 bases remaining between them. The CDR3 is 14 residues long. The CDR3 DNA is TGTGCCAGCAGGGGCCGTGGCGGGACCGGGGAGCTGTTTTTT. It yields the protein CASRGRGGTGELFF.

This chain joins TRBV21-1 and TRBJ2-1; TRBD1 is taken as the D call from the table, unchecked against the DNA. TRBV21-1 is assigned pseudogene status. CDR3 length equals 15 residues. In nucleotides, the CDR3 is TGTGCCAGCACCCCGACAGGGGTCGGGGACGATGAGCAGTTCTTC. Translated, it gives CASTPTGVGDDEQFF.

The chain combines TRBV18 with TRBJ2-1, with D perhaps matching TRBD1 (7 bases). The CDR3 runs to 13 residues. The ends were cut back, 3 bases at V and 8 bases at J, with 11 bases in the middle. CDR1 and CDR2 from the germline V gene are KGHSH and LQKENI. The CDR3 nucleotides are TGTGCCAGCTCACCCCAGGGGGGTGATGAGCAGTTCTTC. It is translated as CASSPQGGDEQFF.

The rearrangement links TRBV30 to TRBJ2-7, with D perhaps matching TRBD1 (6 bases). Trimming left V 1 base short and J 6 bases short, with 13 bases between. The CDR3 extends over 13 amino acids. Germline loops: CDR1 GTSNPN, CDR2 SVGIG (reference sequence). The CDR3 DNA reads as TGTGCCTGGAGTGCGGTCAGGGGTGGCGAGCAGTACTTC. It yields the protein CAWSAVRGGEQYF.

The V gene is TRBV6-2 or TRBV6-3, the J gene TRBJ1-5; no firm D call. V lost 4 bases to trimming and J lost 7 bases, with 11 bases between them. CDR1 and CDR2 (germline): MNHEY, SVGEGT. The CDR3 contains 13 residues. The CDR3 DNA is TGTGCCAGCAGTTTGATTGGAAGGCAGCCCCAGCATTTT. Translating gives CASSLIGRQPQHF.